Following are 18 T cell receptor beta chains from one sample sequenced in a study of T cells expressing NK-cell markers. TCRdb reanalyzed the 5' RACE reads, giving one entry per CDR3 protein sequence and no DNA. The sample data list some 300,000 distinct CDR3 sequences. The sequenced sample was blood T cells: a sorted CD56 or NKG2C T cell subset, CD4+ or CD8+ T cells, or bulk PBMC T cells (not recorded which). The receptors were gathered from a man aged 18 to 29 in good health.

The chain uses TRBV20-1 and TRBJ2-5; TCRdb's D call, TRBD1, is unchecked because there is no DNA. The germline gives CDR1 DFQATT, CDR2 SNEGSKA (reference sequence). The CDR3 extends over 16 amino acids. The CDR3 sequence is CSAREGTGAGGETQYF.

This sequence joins TRBV10-2 and TRBJ1-4; no DNA is available, so the TRBD1 call from TCRdb remains unchecked. The CDR3 consists of 15 residues. Germline V lookup: CDR1 WSHSY, CDR2 SAAADI. The CDR3: CASSGLTGGGEKLFF.

The chain recombines TRBV5-1 with TRBJ1-4; there is no DNA to check the TCRdb D call of TRBD1. This CDR3 is built from 15 residues. Germline CDR1 is SGHRS and CDR2 is YFSETQ. CDR3: CASSYDPGGGEKLFF.

The V call is TRBV7-2, the J call TRBJ2-7; TCRdb reports TRBD2, a call that lacks DNA to check it against. The CDR3 covers 15 residues. The germline V gene encodes CDR1 SGHTA and CDR2 FQGNSA. The CDR3 sequence is CASRGTSGGSYEQYF.

This rearrangement joins TRBV14 to TRBJ2-5. Germline assignment: CDR1 SGHDN and CDR2 FVKESK. The CDR3 is 17 residues long. The CDR3: CASSQDRNWKGQETQYF.

This chain joins TRBV5-1 and TRBJ2-1; TCRdb indicates TRBD1, and absent DNA this call remains unverified. The CDR3 totals 14 residues. CDR1 SGHRS and CDR2 YFSETQ come from the germline V gene. CDR3 in amino acids: CASSPWLRGAEQFF. The variable domain in full, with the rest retrieved from reference TRBV5-1 and TRBJ2-1, is KAGVTQTPRYLIKTRGQQVTLSCSPISGHRSVSWYQQTPGQGLQFLFEYFSETQRNKGNFPGRFSGRQFSNSRSEMNVSTLELGDSALYLCASSPWLRGAEQFFGPGTRLTVL.

The CDR3 region is CASSERSKDTYEQYF. The V and J genes are TRBV2 and TRBJ2-7. Germline CDR1 and CDR2: SNHLY and FYNNEI. The length of the CDR3 is 15 residues. Filled out from reference TRBV2 and TRBJ2-7, the complete variable domain reads EPEVTQTPSHQVTQMGQEVILRCVPISNHLYFYWYRQILGQKVEFLVSFYNNEISEKSEIFDDQFSVERPDGSNFTLKIRSTKLEDSAMYFCASSERSKDTYEQYFGPGTRLTVT.

The J gene is TRBJ2-4, the V gene TRBV20-1; there is no DNA to check the TCRdb D call of TRBD1. Germline CDR1 and CDR2: DFQATT and SNEGSKA (reference sequence). The CDR3 length is 14 residues. Here the CDR3 reads CSATRPTGLDIQYF.

This chain links TRBV7-9 with TRBJ2-5; lacking DNA, the TRBD1 call made by TCRdb goes unchecked. The germline CDR1 and CDR2 sequences are SEHNR and FQNEAQ (reference sequence). The length of the CDR3 is 15 residues. CDR3 sequence: CASSPDRQGGETQYF.

This chain connects TRBV11-3 to TRBJ2-1; lacking DNA, the TRBD2 call made by TCRdb goes unchecked. Germline values: CDR1 SGHNT, CDR2 YENEEA. CDR3 length: 15 residues. The CDR3 spells CASSVIPGLGTEQFF.

The J gene is TRBJ2-7, the V gene TRBV7-2; lacking DNA, the TRBD2 call made by TCRdb goes unchecked. Germline CDR1 reads SGHTA; CDR2 reads FQGNSA. CDR3 length: 15 residues. The CDR3 sequence is CASSLRPTGAAEQYF.

This chain connects TRBV2 to TRBJ1-1; TCRdb picks TRBD1, but there is no DNA to check that call. This CDR3 has 14 amino acids. From germline, CDR1 is SNHLY and CDR2 FYNNEI. CDR3 loop: CASSRQSLNTEAFF.

The V call is TRBV27, the J call TRBJ2-1; TCRdb calls TRBD2, which cannot be checked without DNA. Germline-derived CDR1 and CDR2 are MNHEY and SMNVEV (reference sequence). The CDR3 sequence is 16 residues long. The CDR3 sequence: CASSLGGVGLIFEQFF.

The chain is built from TRBV14 and TRBJ1-3. CDR3 length equals 11 residues. CDR1 and CDR2 from the germline V gene are SGHDN and FVKESK. The CDR3 sequence is CASSHGDTIYF.

The rearrangement joins TRBV6-1 to TRBJ2-5; TCRdb lists TRBD2, though no DNA is available to test this call. Germline V gene sequence: CDR1 MNHNS, CDR2 SASEGT. The CDR3 extends over 15 amino acids. The CDR3: CASSPTPRDEETQYF.

This chain connects TRBV5-4 to TRBJ2-1; TCRdb reports TRBD2, a call that lacks DNA to check it against. Germline loops: CDR1 SGHNT, CDR2 YYREEE (reference sequence). The CDR3 has 15 amino acids. CDR3 in amino acids: CASSLGGTSVNEQFF.

The V call is TRBV18, the J call TRBJ1-1; absent DNA, TCRdb's TRBD1 call cannot be checked. CDR3 length equals 15 residues. Looked up from germline, CDR1 is KGHSH and CDR2 is LQKENI. CDR3 loop: CASSPPGQMNTEAFF.

CDR3 sequence reads: CASSPVGRNTGELFF. This sequence joins TRBV7-6 and TRBJ2-2. Germline CDR1 SGHVS, CDR2 FNYEAQ. This CDR3 comprises 15 residues.